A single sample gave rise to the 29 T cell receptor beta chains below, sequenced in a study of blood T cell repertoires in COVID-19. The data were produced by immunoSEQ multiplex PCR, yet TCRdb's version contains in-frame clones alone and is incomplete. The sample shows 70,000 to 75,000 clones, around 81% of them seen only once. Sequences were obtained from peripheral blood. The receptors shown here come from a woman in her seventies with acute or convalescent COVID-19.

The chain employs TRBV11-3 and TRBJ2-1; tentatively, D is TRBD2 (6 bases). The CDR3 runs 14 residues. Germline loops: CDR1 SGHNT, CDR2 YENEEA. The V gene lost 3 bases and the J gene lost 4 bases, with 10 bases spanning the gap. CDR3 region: CASSFAGTYNEQFF. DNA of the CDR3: TGTGCCAGCAGCTTCGCGGGAACATACAATGAGCAGTTCTTC.

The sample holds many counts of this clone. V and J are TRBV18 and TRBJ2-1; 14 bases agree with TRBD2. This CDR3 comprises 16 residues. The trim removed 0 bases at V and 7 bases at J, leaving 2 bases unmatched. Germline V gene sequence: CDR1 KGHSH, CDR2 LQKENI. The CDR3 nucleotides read TGTGCCAGCTCACCACCGAGACTAGCGGGAGGGAATGAGCAGTTCTTC. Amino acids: CASSPPRLAGGNEQFF.

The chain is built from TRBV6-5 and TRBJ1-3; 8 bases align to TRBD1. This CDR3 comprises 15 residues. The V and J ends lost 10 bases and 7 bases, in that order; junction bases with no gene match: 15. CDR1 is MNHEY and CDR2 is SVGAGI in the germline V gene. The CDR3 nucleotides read TGTGCCACGTACTCAGGGGGCGCCTTTTACAACACCATATATTTT. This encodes CATYSGGAFYNTIYF.

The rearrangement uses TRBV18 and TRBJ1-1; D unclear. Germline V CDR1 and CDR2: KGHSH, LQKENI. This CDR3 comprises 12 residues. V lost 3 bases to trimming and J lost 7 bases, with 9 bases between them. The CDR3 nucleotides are TGTGCCAGCTCACCGGTTGGGCTTGAAGCTTTCTTT. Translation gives CASSPVGLEAFF.

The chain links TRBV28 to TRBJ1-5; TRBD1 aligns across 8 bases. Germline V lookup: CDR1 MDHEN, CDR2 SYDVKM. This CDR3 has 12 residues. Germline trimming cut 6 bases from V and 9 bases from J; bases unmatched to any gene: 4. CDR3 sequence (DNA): TGTGCCAGCAGCCGCGACAGGGGGCCCCAGCATTTT. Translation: CASSRDRGPQHF.

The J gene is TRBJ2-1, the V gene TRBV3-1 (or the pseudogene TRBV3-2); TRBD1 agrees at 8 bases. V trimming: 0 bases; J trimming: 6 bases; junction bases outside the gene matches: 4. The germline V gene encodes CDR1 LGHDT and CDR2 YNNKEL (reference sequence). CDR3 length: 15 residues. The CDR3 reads CASSQDRGPLNEQFF. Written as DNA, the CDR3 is TGTGCCAGCAGCCAAGACAGGGGGCCCCTCAATGAGCAGTTCTTC.

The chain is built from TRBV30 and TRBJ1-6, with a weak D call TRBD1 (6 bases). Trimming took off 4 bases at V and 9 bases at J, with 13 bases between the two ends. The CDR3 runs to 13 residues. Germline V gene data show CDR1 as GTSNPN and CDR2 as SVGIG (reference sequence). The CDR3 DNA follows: TGTGCCTGGACCGGGACACGAGTTTCACCCCTCCACTTT. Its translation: CAWTGTRVSPLHF.

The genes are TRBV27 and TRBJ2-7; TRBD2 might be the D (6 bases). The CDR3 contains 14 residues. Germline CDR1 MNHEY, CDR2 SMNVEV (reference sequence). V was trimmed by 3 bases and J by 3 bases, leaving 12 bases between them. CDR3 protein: CASSLTGLHYEQYF. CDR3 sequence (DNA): TGTGCCAGCAGTTTGACGGGACTCCACTACGAGCAGTACTTC.

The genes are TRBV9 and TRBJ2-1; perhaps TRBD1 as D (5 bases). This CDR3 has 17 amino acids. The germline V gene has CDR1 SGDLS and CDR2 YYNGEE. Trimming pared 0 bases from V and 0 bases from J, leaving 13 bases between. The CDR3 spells CASSVEWGEGSYNEQFF. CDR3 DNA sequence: TGTGCCAGCAGCGTAGAGTGGGGCGAAGGCTCCTACAATGAGCAGTTCTTC.

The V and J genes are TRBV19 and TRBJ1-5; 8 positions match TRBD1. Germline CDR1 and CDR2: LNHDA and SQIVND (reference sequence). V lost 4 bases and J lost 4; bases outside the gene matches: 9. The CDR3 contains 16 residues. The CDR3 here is CASSRGGQDGNQPQHF. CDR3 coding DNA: TGTGCCAGTAGTAGAGGGGGACAGGATGGAAATCAGCCCCAGCATTTT.

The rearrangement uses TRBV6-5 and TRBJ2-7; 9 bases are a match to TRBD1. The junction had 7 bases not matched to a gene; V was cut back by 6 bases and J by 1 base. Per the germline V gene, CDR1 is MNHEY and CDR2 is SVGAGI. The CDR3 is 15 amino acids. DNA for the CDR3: TGTGCCAGCAGAACAGGGGGCCTAAGTTCCTACGAGCAGTACTTC. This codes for CASRTGGLSSYEQYF.

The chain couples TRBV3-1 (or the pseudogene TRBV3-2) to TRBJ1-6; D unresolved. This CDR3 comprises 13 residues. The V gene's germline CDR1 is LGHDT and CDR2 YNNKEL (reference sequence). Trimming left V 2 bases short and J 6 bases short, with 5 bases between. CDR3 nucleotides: TGTGCCAGCAGCCAATTCCGTAATTCACCCCTCCACTTT. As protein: CASSQFRNSPLHF.

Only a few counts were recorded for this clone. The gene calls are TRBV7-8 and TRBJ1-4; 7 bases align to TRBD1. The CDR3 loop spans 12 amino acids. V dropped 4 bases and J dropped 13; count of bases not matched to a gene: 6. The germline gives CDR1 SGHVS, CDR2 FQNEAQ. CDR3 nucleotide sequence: TGTGCCAGCAGCTCAAACAGGGGCAGACTGTTTTTT. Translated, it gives CASSSNRGRLFF.

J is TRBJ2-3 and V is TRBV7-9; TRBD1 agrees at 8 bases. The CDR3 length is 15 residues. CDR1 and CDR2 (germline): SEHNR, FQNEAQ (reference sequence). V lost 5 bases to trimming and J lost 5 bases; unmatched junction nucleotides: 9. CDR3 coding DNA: TGTGCCAGCAGCGGCAACAGGGGGGCGGAAGATACGCAGTATTTT. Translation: CASSGNRGAEDTQYF.

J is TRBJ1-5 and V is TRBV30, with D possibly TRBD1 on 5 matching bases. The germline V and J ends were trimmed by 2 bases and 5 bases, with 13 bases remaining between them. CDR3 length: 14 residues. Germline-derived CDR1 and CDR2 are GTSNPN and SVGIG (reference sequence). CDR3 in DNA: TGTGCCTGGAGTAGGGGCGTAGGAGATCAGCCCCAGCATTTT. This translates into CAWSRGVGDQPQHF.

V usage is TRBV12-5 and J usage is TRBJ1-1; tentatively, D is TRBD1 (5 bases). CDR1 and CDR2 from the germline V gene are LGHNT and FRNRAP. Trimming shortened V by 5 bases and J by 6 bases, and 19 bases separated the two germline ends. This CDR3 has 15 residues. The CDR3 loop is CASGGAGNRLAEAFF. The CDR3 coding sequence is TGTGCTAGTGGTGGCGCAGGGAACCGCCTCGCTGAAGCTTTCTTT.

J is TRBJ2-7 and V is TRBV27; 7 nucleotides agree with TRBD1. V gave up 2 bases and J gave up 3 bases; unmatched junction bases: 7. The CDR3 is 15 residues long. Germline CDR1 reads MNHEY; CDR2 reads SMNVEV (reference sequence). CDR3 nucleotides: TGTGCCAGCAGTTTACGACAGGGAAGTGGCTACGAGCAGTACTTC. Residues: CASSLRQGSGYEQYF.

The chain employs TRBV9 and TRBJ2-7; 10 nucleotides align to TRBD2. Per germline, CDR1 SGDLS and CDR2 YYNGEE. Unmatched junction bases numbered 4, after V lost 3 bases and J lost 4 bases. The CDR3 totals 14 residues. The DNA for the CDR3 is TGTGCCAGCAGCGGACATAGCGGGAGGTACGAGCAGTACTTC. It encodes CASSGHSGRYEQYF.

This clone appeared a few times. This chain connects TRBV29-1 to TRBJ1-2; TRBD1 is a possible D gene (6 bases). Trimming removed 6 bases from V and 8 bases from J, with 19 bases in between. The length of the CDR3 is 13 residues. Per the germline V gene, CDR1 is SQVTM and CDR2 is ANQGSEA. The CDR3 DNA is TGCAGCGTGGTGGGCAGGGGAATAGGAGGCTACACCTTC. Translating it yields CSVVGRGIGGYTF.

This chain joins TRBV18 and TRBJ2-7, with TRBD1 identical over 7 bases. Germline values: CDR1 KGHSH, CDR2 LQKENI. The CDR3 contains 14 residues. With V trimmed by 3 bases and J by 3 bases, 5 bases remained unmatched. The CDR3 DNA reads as TGTGCCAGCTCACCTTCGGGACAGCTCTACGAGCAGTACTTC. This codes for CASSPSGQLYEQYF.

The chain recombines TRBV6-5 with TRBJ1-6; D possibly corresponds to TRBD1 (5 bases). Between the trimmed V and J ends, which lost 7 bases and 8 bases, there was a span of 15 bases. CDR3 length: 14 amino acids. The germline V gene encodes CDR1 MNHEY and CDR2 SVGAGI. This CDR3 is CASTGTFGHSPLHF. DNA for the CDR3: TGTGCCAGCACTGGGACTTTCGGCCATTCACCCCTCCACTTT.

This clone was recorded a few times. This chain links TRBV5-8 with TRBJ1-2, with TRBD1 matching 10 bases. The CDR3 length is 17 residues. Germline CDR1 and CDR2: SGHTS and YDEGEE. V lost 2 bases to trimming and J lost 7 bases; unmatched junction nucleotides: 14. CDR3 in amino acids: CASSLARVGTGALGYTF. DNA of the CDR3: TGTGCCAGCAGCTTAGCTCGGGTGGGGACAGGGGCCCTTGGCTACACCTTC.

CDR3 region: CSVETGAFSYNEQFF. Here the CDR3 DNA reads TGCAGCGTTGAGACAGGGGCCTTCTCCTACAATGAGCAGTTCTTC. This chain links TRBV29-1 with TRBJ2-1, with 8 bases aligning to TRBD1. The V and J ends lost 3 bases and 0 bases, in that order; junction bases with no gene match: 4. Germline-derived CDR1 and CDR2 are SQVTM and ANQGSEA. The CDR3 is made up of 15 amino acids.

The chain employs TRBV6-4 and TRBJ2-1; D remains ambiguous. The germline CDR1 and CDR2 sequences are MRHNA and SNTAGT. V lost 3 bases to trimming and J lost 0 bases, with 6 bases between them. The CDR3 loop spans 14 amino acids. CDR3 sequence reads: CASSEESSYNEQFF. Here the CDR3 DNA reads TGTGCCAGCAGTGAAGAGAGCTCCTACAATGAGCAGTTCTTC.

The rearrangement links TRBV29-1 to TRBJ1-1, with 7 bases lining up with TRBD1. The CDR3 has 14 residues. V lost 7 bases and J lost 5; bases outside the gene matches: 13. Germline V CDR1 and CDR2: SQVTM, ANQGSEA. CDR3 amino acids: CSATKDRVGTEAFF. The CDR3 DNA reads TGCAGCGCAACAAAAGACAGGGTGGGGACTGAAGCTTTCTTT.

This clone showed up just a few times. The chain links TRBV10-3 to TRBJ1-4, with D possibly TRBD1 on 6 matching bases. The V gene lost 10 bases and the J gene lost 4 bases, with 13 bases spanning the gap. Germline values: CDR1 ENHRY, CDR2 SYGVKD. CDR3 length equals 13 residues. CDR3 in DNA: TGTGCCACCTCGGCAGGGGTTAATGAAAAACTGTTTTTT. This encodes CATSAGVNEKLFF.

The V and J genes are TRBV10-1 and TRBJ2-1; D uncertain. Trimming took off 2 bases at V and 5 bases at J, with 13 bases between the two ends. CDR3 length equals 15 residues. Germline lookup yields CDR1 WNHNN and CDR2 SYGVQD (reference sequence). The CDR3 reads CASSETNGVNNEQFF. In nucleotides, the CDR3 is TGCGCCAGCAGTGAGACCAACGGAGTTAACAATGAGCAGTTCTTC.

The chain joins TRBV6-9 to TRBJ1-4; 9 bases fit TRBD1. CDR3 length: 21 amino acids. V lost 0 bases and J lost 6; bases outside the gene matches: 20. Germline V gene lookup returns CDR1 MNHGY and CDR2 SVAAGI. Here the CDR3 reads CASSYSKEPGQGGSRDEKLFF. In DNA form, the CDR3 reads TGTGCCAGCAGTTATTCGAAGGAGCCGGGACAGGGAGGAAGTAGGGATGAAAAACTGTTTTTT.

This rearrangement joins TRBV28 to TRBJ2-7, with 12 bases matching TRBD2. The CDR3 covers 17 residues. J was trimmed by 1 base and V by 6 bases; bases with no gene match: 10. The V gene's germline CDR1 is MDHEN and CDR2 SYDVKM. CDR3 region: CASSPSGRAVPSYEQYF. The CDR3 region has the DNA TGTGCCAGCAGCCCTAGCGGGAGGGCGGTGCCGTCCTACGAGCAGTACTTC.